The entry that follows covers one T cell receptor beta chain sequence. It has no known antigen specificity. Base-call qualities are not available, and no considerably larger clone is one nucleotide away. The entry originates in a study of T cell responses to AZD1222 COVID-19 vaccine (dated by TCRdb to the early 2020s). Some background on the complete study: AZD1222 recipients whose second dose came at about 4 weeks and those whose second dose came at about 12 weeks were combined into one group, since spike-specific TCR depth and breadth did not differ between the two schedules. TCR sequencing covered more than 230 trial participants: 207 given two doses of AZD1222 and 26 given two doses of MenACWY control vaccine. Trial participants were enrolled by age into subgroups of 18-55, 56-69 and 70-plus years, and roughly 150, 30 and 60 TCR-sequenced participants, respectively, were included in these subgroups.

The full study reports these points: In the small 56-69-year group, the increase in depth fell short of significance, most likely because of low power. A significant rise in spike-specific TCR breadth and depth was observed after two AZD1222 doses relative to day 0 and relative to MenACWY recipients. Participants were mostly white British, with more females than males. The authors suggested clonal diversity may have been underestimated. Reportedly, close to half of the unique spike-specific TCRs recognized epitopes lying outside the regions that are mutated in the B.1.351 and B.1.1.7 variants. CD4 TCRs associated with the vaccine covered the entire spike protein, and the dominant responses were in regions 160-218 and 743-854. No day 14 peak-response samples were available, so repertoires were characterized only after the peak T cell response. Only 5 to 7 AZD1222 recipients were SARS-CoV-2 seropositive at baseline, limiting conclusions about previously exposed vaccinees.

The CDR3 regions of human TCRbeta chains were analyzed by immunosequencing. The original pipeline was this. TCRs in the repertoires were compared against a reference library of SARS-CoV-2-specific TCRs that had been generated with the MIRA antigen-specificity platform. Breadth was defined as the fraction of unique TCRs that were SARS-CoV-2-associated, and depth was defined as the fraction of total T cells that were SARS-CoV-2-associated. Each spike-specific TCR was assigned to its reactive spike region and to a CD4 or CD8 class using the MIRA data. Log10-transformed breadth and depth values were compared by one-way ANOVA with Sidak's multiple comparisons tests. What TCRdb holds here is the immuneACCESS table cut down to in-frame rearrangements. Part of the clones is not present; checked against another copy, under half of the missing clones reflect an unresolved V gene, and the others are unexplained. The DNA gave D and trimming, while V, J and clone size come from that table. The sample table contains 140,000 to 150,000 clones; only one count was recorded for about 89% of them. The ten top clones hold around 4.9% of the sample.

This specimen's time point label, per the study, means: baseline before first vaccination. Vaccinee samples came from UK trials COV001 and COV002, including a single-blind randomized controlled phase 2/3 trial of AZD1222 (ChAdOx1 nCoV-19) in healthy adults. For TCRbeta chain sequencing, PBMC samples were collected from trial participants at day 0 and at day 28 after the second dose. Trimming accounts for 6 bases at V and 1 base at J, while the number of junction bases matched to no gene is 11. CDR3 length: 18 amino acids, cysteine to phenylalanine. Only the CDR3 DNA is retained, 54 bases long and in frame from the first base. Via the germline V gene, CDR1 is LGHNT and CDR2 FRNRAP.

The sample was peripheral blood, taken on day 0 of AZD1222 vaccination. The chain joins TRBV12-5 to TRBJ2-3, with TRBD2 identical over 12 junction bases. This sequence originates from an adult in good health. The DNA is TGTGCTAGTGGCCCCGGTGCTAGCGGGAGGGTAGGCACAGATACGCAGTATTTT. Its product reads: CASGPGASGRVGTDTQYF.